A selection of T cell receptor beta chains follows, all from one sample in a study of a mutant IDH1 vaccine in newly diagnosed glioma. No antigen has been identified for these receptors. Method: immunoSEQ multiplex PCR; TCRdb's copy keeps in-frame clones and lacks some. This table holds 40,000 or so clones, around 84% found once. The material was PBMCs, obtained from a glioma patient whose treatment included an IDH1 peptide vaccine. The receptors stem from a man aged 40-49 years with glioma. The CDR3 runs from the conserved cysteine through the conserved F or W. A D gene is named only where the DNA matches it firmly. For some rows the clone size is stated as once, few or many, or as a class when expanded; others skip it.

>-|TRBJ2-2|TRBV7-9|18|-
TGTGCCAGCAGCTCGCCACCCGTGGGAGTCCCGAACACCGGGGAGCTGTTTTTT
CASSSPPVGVPNTGELFF
>TRBD2|TRBJ2-3|TRBV10-3|17|-
TGTGCCATCAGTGAGGAGCGCGGGAGGGCTGGCACAGATACGCAGTATTTT
CAISEERGRAGTDTQYF
>TRBD2|TRBJ2-7|TRBV10-3|16|-
TGTGCCATCAGTGAGTCCCTGACTAGCGGGAGGCTCGAGCAGTACTTC
CAISESLTSGRLEQYF
>-|TRBJ2-1|TRBV4-3|15|-
TGCGCCAGCAGCCAAGGATTAGCGGATTACAATGAGCAGTTCTTC
CASSQGLADYNEQFF
>TRBD1|TRBJ2-7|TRBV7-8|17|medium-sized
TGTGCCAGCAGCAGATCTTCCGGACAGGTTCCGACCTACGAGCAGTACTTC
CASSRSSGQVPTYEQYF
>TRBD2|TRBJ2-3|TRBV19|16|-
TGTGCCAGTAGACCTAGCGGGAGGCGGGGAACAGATACGCAGTATTTT
CASRPSGRRGTDTQYF
>-|TRBJ1-2|TRBV27|14|-
TGTGCCAGCAGTTTGGACCCGGGGGTCTATGGCTACACCTTC
CASSLDPGVYGYTF
>-|TRBJ2-7|TRBV27|17|-
TGTGCCAGCAGGCGGAGGGCGGATTCCCCAACCTCCTACGAGCAGTACTTC
CASRRRADSPTSYEQYF
>TRBD1|TRBJ2-7|TRBV19|14|-
TGTGCCAGTAGTTGGGACAGTTCCACCTACGAGCAGTACTTC
CASSWDSSTYEQYF
>TRBD1|TRBJ2-7|TRBV5-1|15|-
TGCGCCAGCAGCTTGGGGGGGACAGGGCCCTACGAGCAGTACTTC
CASSLGGTGPYEQYF
>-|TRBJ2-1|TRBV7-2|13|once
TGTGCCAGCAGCTTAGCGGGAGTAGATGAGCAGTTCTTC
CASSLAGVDEQFF
>TRBD1|TRBJ1-2|TRBV7-2|15|once
TGTGCCAGCAGGCCAGGGGGCCTAGGTATCTATGGCTACACCTTC
CASRPGGLGIYGYTF
>-|TRBJ2-7|TRBV21-1|15|-
TGTGCCAGCAGCAATTGGGACAGTCATTCCTACGAGCAGTACTTT
CASSNWDSHSYEQYF
>-|TRBJ2-7|TRBV29-1|14|-
TGCAGCGTGCTCAGGGTAGGAACTGCCTACGAGCAGTACTTC
CSVLRVGTAYEQYF
>-|TRBJ2-3|TRBV2|13|few
TGTGCCAGCAGTGGGCCTTTCACAGATACGCAGTATTTT
CASSGPFTDTQYF
>TRBD2|TRBJ2-7|TRBV7-2|14|few
TGTGCCAGCAGCTTAGGGGGAGGGCCGTCCGAGCAGTACTTC
CASSLGGGPSEQYF
>-|TRBJ1-1|TRBV7-9|12|-
TGTGCCAGCAGCAGGGCCCAGCATGAAGCTTTCTTT
CASSRAQHEAFF
>-|TRBJ2-4|TRBV4-3|15|-
TGCGCCAGCAGCCAGTCGCGTGTGTCGGGTAACATTCAGTACTTC
CASSQSRVSGNIQYF
>TRBD1|TRBJ1-2|TRBV2|13|-
TGTGCCAGCAGACCGGGACAGGGTTTCGGTCGCACCTTC
CASRPGQGFGRTF
>-|TRBJ1-2|TRBV15|14|-
TGTGCCACCAGCAGAGAAGTAAGCAGGGATAGCTACACCTTC
CATSREVSRDSYTF
>-|TRBJ2-7|TRBV6-5|14|-
TGTGCCAGCAGTTACGGGCGGGTAGACTACGAGCAGTACTTC
CASSYGRVDYEQYF
>TRBD2|TRBJ2-7|TRBV9|15|-
TGTGCCAGCAGCGTAGAACCAGCGCGGGGGTACGAGCAGTACTTC
CASSVEPARGYEQYF
>-|TRBJ2-7|TRBV18|13|-
TGTGCCAGCTCACCACCCAGCTCCTACGAGCAGTACTTC
CASSPPSSYEQYF
>TRBD2|TRBJ2-7|TRBV5-1|15|-
TGCGCCAGCAGCCTTAGCGGGAGGGCCTTCACCGAGCAGTACTTC
CASSLSGRAFTEQYF
>-|TRBJ1-4|TRBV14|15|-
TGTGCCAGCAGCCCGATGGCGGGGGGGGATGAAAAACTGTTTTTT
CASSPMAGGDEKLFF
>TRBD1|TRBJ1-2|TRBV19|14|once
TGTGCCAGTAGTATATCGACAGGGGGCTATGGCTACACCTTC
CASSISTGGYGYTF
>-|TRBJ1-1|TRBV28|11|once
TGTGCCAGCAGTTTAGTTGCTGAAGCTTTCTTT
CASSLVAEAFF
>-|TRBJ2-2|TRBV14|14|-
TGTGCCAGCAGCCAAGGAATAAGGGGCCGGGAGCTGTTTTTT
CASSQGIRGRELFF
>-|TRBJ1-4|TRBV14|15|-
TGTGCCAGCAGCCCGGGTGGCAACGGTCGAGAAAAACTGTTTTTT
CASSPGGNGREKLFF
>-|TRBJ2-5|TRBV9|14|-
TGTGCCAGCAGCGTAGAGGGCAGGGTGGAGACCCAGTACTTC
CASSVEGRVETQYF
>-|TRBJ2-7|TRBV14|16|-
TGTGCCAGCAGCCAAGATGGTTACTCATCGCCCTACGAGCAGTACTTC
CASSQDGYSSPYEQYF
>-|TRBJ1-3|TRBV5-6|17|once
TGTGCCAGCAGCTTCCGCCCCATGGCGGGGTTCGGAAACACCATATATTTT
CASSFRPMAGFGNTIYF
>-|TRBJ1-5|TRBV28|15|-
TGTGCCAGCACCCCGGGGGGCGGGAGCAATCAGCCCCAGCATTTT
CASTPGGGSNQPQHF
>TRBD2|TRBJ2-3|TRBV13|15|-
TGTGCCAGCAGCTTAGGACTAGCGGGAGGAGATACGCAGTATTTT
CASSLGLAGGDTQYF
>-|TRBJ2-6|TRBV7-9|16|-
TGTGCCAGCAGCGGGGTGCTACAGTCTGGGGCCAACGTCCTGACTTTC
CASSGVLQSGANVLTF
>-|TRBJ2-5|TRBV7-9|16|-
TGTGCCAGCAGCCCAACAGGAGGGGGGAGAGGGGAGACCCAGTACTTC
CASSPTGGGRGETQYF
>-|TRBJ2-7|TRBV13|13|-
TGTGCCAGCAGCTTCACAACCACCTACGAGCAGTACTTC
CASSFTTTYEQYF
>-|TRBJ1-5|TRBV7-3|18|few
TGTGCCAGCAGCTTAAAGGATCGGGGTTCTAATAGCAATCAGCCCCAGCATTTT
CASSLKDRGSNSNQPQHF
>-|TRBJ2-7|TRBV7-2|14|once
TGTGCCAGCAGCTGGGGGGCAGTCCTCTACGAGCAGTACTTC
CASSWGAVLYEQYF
>TRBD2|TRBJ2-7|TRBV6-1|15|few
TGTGCCAGCAGTGACGGGACTAGCGGACTTAACGAGCAGTACTTC
CASSDGTSGLNEQYF